The table lists the clone carrying this T cell receptor (beta chain) with a count of one. This record belongs to a study of CD8+CD57+ T cells in acquired aplastic anemia. Genomic DNA templated the TCR beta VDJ and CDR3 profiling. TCRdb used MiXCR to reprocess the reads, holding one entry per CDR3 protein. The sample lists around 180,000 distinct CDR3 sequences; 55% to 70% were seen once. Sequenced sample: sorted CD4+, CD8+, or CD8+CD57+ T cells (not recorded which) from PBMCs. This clonotype was sampled from a human donor in good health.

Here the CDR3 DNA reads TGCGCCAGCAGCCAAGATGAGAATTCACCCCTCCACTTT. This encodes CASSQDENSPLHF. The rearrangement joins TRBV4-3 to TRBJ1-6; D unclear. The V end lost 0 bases, the J end lost 7 bases, and 4 bases lay between the germline ends. From germline, CDR1 is LGHNA and CDR2 YSLEER. The CDR3 covers 13 residues.